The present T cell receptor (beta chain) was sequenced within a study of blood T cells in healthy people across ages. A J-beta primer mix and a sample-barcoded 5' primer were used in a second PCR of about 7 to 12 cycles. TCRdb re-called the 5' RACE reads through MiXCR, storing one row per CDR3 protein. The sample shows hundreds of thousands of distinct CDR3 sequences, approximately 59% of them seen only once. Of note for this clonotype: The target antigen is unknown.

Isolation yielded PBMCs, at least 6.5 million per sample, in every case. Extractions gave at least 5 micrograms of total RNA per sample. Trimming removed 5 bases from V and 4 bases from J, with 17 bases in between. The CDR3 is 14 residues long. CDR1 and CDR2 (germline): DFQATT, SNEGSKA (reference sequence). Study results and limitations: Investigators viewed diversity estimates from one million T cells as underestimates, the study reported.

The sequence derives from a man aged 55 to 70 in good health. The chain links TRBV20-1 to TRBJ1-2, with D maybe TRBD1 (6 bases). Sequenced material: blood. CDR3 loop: CSAGGGGGLYGYTF. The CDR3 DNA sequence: TGCAGTGCTGGAGGGGGAGGGGGGCTCTATGGCTACACCTTC.